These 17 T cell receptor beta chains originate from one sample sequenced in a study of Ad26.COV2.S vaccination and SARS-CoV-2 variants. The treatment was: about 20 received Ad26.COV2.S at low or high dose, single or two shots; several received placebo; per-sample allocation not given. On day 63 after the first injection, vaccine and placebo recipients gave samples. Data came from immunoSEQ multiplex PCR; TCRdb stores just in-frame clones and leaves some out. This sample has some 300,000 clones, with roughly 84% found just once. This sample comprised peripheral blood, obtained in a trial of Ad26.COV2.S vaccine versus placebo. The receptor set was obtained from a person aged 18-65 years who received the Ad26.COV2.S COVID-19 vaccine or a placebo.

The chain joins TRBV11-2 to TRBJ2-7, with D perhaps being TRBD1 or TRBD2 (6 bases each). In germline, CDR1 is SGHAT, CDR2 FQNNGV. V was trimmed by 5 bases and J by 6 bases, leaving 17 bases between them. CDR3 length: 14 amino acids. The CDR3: CASSPQGTYSEQYF. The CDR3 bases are TGTGCCAGCAGCCCTCAGGGGACTTACTCCGAGCAGTACTTC. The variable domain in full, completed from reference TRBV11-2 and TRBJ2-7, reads EAGVAQSPRYKIIEKRQSVAFWCNPISGHATLYWYQQILGQGPKLLIQFQNNGVVDDSQLPKDRFSAERLKGVDSTLKIQPAKLEDSAVYLCASSPQGTYSEQYFGPGTRLTVT.

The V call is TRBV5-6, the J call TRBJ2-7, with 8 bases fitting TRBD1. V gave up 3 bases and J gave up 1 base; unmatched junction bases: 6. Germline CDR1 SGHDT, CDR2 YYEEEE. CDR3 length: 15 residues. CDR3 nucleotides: TGTGCCAGCAGCTCCGGGACAGGATTGTCCTACGAGCAGTACTTC. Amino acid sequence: CASSSGTGLSYEQYF.

The DNA for the CDR3 is TGTGCCAGCTCACCACAAGCGGGGGGGAACAATGAGCAGTTCTTC. The encoded protein is CASSPQAGGNNEQFF. The rearrangement uses TRBV18 and TRBJ2-1, with TRBD2 matching 10 bases. Germline loops: CDR1 KGHSH, CDR2 LQKENI. Losses at the gene ends were 1 base for V and 5 bases for J; bases not matched to a gene: 2. The CDR3 is 15 amino acids.

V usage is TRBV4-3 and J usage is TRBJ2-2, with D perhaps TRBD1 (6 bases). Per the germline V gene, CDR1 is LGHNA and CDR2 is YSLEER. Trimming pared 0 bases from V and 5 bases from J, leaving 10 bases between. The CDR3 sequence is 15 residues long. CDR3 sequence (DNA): TGCGCCAGCAGCCAAGAAGAAGGGGGAACCGGGGAGCTGTTTTTT. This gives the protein CASSQEEGGTGELFF.

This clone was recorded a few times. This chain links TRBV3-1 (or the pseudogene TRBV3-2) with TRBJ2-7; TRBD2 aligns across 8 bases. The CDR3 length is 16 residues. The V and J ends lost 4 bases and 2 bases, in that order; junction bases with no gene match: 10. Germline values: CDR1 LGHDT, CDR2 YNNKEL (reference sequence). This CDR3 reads CASSRGVGTSTYEQYF. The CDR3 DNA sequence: TGTGCCAGCAGCCGAGGAGTGGGGACTAGTACCTACGAGCAGTACTTC.

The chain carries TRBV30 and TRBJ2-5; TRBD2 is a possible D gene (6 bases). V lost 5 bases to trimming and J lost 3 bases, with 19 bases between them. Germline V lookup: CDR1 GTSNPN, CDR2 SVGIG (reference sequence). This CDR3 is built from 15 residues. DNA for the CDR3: TGTGCCTGGGTCCCCCTCGCGGGGCTTAAAGAGACCCAGTACTTC. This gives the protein CAWVPLAGLKETQYF.

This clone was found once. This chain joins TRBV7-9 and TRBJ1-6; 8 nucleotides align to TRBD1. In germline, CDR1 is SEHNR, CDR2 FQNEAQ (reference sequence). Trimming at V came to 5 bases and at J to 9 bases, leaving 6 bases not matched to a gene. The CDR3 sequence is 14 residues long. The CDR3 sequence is CASSVGDRRSPLHF. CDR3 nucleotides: TGTGCCAGCAGCGTAGGGGACAGGCGTTCACCCCTCCACTTT.

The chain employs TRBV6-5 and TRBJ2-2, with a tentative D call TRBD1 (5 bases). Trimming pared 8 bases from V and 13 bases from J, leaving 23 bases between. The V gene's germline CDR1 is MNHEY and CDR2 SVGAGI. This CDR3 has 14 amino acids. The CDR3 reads CASSSTASTPVLFF. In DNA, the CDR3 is TGTGCCAGCTCTTCGACAGCCTCCACTCCGGTGCTGTTTTTT.

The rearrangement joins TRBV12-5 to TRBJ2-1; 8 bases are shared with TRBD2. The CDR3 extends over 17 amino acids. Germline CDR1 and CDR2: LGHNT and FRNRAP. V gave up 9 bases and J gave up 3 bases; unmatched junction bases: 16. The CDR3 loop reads CASGSAGATPYYNEQFF. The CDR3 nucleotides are TGTGCTAGCGGGTCAGCGGGGGCAACTCCATACTACAATGAGCAGTTCTTC.

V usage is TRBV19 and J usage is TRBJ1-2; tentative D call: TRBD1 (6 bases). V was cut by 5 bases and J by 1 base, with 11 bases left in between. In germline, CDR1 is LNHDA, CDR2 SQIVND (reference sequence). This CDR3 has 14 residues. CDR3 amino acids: CASSAGAINYGYTF. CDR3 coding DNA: TGTGCCAGTAGTGCAGGGGCTATTAACTATGGCTACACCTTC. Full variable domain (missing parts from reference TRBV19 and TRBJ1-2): DGGITQSPKYLFRKEGQNVTLSCEQNLNHDAMYWYRQDPGQGLRLIYYSQIVNDFQKGDIAEGYSVSREKKESFPLTVTSAQKNPTAFYLCASSAGAINYGYTFGSGTRLTVV.

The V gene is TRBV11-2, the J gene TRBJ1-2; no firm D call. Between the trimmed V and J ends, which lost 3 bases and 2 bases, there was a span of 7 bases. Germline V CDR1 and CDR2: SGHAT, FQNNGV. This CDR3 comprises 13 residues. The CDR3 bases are TGTGCCAGCAGCTTCTCCGGGAACTATGGCTACACCTTC. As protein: CASSFSGNYGYTF. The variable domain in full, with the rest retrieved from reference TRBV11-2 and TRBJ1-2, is EAGVAQSPRYKIIEKRQSVAFWCNPISGHATLYWYQQILGQGPKLLIQFQNNGVVDDSQLPKDRFSAERLKGVDSTLKIQPAKLEDSAVYLCASSFSGNYGYTFGSGTRLTVV.

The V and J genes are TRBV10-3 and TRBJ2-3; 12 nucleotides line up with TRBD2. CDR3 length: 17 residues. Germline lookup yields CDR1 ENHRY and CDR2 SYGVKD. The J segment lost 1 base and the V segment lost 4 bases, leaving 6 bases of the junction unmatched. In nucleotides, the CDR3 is TGTGCCATCAGTGGGCCGACTAGCGGGGGCCGCACAGATACGCAGTATTTT. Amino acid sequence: CAISGPTSGGRTDTQYF.

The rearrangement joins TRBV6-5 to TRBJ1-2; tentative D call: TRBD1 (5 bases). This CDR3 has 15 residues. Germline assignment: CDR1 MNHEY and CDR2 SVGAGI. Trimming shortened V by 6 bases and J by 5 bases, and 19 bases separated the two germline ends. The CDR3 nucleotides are TGTGCCAGCAGAGCTCCGGGACCTTGGGGGTATGGCTACACCTTC. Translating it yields CASRAPGPWGYGYTF.

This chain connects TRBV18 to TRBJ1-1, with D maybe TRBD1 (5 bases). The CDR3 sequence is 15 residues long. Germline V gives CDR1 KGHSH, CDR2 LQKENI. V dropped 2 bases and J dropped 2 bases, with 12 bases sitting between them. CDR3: CASSPETDYNTEAFF. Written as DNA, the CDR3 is TGTGCCAGCTCACCAGAGACAGATTATAACACTGAAGCTTTCTTT. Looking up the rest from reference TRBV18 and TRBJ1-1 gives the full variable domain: NAGVMQNPRHLVRRRGQEARLRCSPMKGHSHVYWYRQLPEEGLKFMVYLQKENIIDESGMPKERFSAEFPKEGPSILRIQQVVRGDSAAYFCASSPETDYNTEAFFGQGTRLTVV.

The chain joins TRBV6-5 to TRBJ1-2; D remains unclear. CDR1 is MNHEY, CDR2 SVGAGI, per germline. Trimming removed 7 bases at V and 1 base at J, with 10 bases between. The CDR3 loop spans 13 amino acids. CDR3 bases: TGTGCCAGCATCGGACTTATTAACTATGGCTACACCTTC. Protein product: CASIGLINYGYTF.

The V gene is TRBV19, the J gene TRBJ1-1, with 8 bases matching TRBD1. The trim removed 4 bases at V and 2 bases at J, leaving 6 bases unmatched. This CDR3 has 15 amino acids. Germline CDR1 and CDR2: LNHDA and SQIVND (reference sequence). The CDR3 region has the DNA TGTGCCAGTAGTACACCGACAGGGGAAAACACTGAAGCTTTCTTT. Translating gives CASSTPTGENTEAFF.

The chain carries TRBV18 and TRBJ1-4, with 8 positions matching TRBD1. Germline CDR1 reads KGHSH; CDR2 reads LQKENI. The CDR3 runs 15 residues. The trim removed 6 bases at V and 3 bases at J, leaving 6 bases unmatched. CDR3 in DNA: TGTGCCAGCTCTAACAGGGGGAACTCTAATGAAAAACTGTTTTTT. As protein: CASSNRGNSNEKLFF.